The rows below give T cell receptor beta chains drawn from one sample of a study of cytomegalovirus exposure and HLA in healthy donors. Sequencing used immunoSEQ multiplex PCR; TCRdb keeps in-frame clones, though not all of them. Among some 99,000 clones listed, under 80% were seen once. What was sequenced was PBMCs. The source is a male donor in good health and CMV-seronegative. Each CDR3 is given with its conserved first and last residue. A D gene is named only where the DNA matches it firmly. Where a row states a size, it is once, few, many or the class of an expanded clone; other rows omit it.

D gene | CDR3 length | J gene | clone size | V gene | CDR3 DNA | CDR3 protein
- | 14 | TRBJ1-5 | - | TRBV18 | TGTGCCAGCTCACCACCTCCGGGCAATCAGCCCCAGCATTTT | CASSPPPGNQPQHF
- | 12 | TRBJ1-3 | - | TRBV2 | TGTGCCAGCAAGGGAGTTGGAAACACCATATATTTT | CASKGVGNTIYF
- | 14 | TRBJ2-7 | - | TRBV14 | TGTGCCAGCAGCGCGAACAGGGAGCCCTACGAGCAGTACTTC | CASSANREPYEQYF
TRBD2 | 15 | TRBJ2-1 | - | TRBV7-9 | TGTGCCAGCAGCTTAGCGCTAGCGGGAGTGAGTGAGCAGTTCTTC | CASSLALAGVSEQFF
TRBD1 | 17 | TRBJ1-1 | - | TRBV27 | TGTGCCAGCAGTTTGAGACGGACAGGGGGGATGAACACTGAAGCTTTCTTT | CASSLRRTGGMNTEAFF
TRBD1 | 20 | TRBJ1-6 | - | TRBV4-2 | TGTGCCAGCAGCCCGATTTCAGCGGGACAGGGGGCCTCCTATAATTCACCCCTCCACTTT | CASSPISAGQGASYNSPLHF
- | 16 | TRBJ2-1 | - | TRBV7-3 | TGTGCCAGCAGCTTAAGTTCAGCGAAACTCTACAATGAGCAGTTCTTC | CASSLSSAKLYNEQFF
TRBD1 | 13 | TRBJ2-5 | - | TRBV30 | TGTGCCTGGACCAGGGGGTCCCAAGAGACCCAGTACTTC | CAWTRGSQETQYF
TRBD2 | 18 | TRBJ2-2 | once | TRBV5-6 | TGTGCCAGCAGCTTGTTCGTTTTGGGGGGGACGAACACCGGGGAGCTGTTTTTT | CASSLFVLGGTNTGELFF
- | 14 | TRBJ1-2 | - | TRBV27 | TGTGCCAGCAGTTTAAGTCGGGCTAACTATGGCTACACCTTC | CASSLSRANYGYTF
TRBD1 | 16 | TRBJ2-7 | few | TRBV6-5 | TGTGCCAGCAGTTACAACCGGGACAGGGGCTCCTACGAGCAGTACTTC | CASSYNRDRGSYEQYF
TRBD2 | 13 | TRBJ2-5 | few | TRBV7-9 | TGTGCCAGCAGCTTGAGCGGGAAGGAGACCCAGTACTTC | CASSLSGKETQYF
- | 15 | TRBJ2-3 | - | TRBV5-6 | TGTGCCAGCATGGAGGGGGCGGGAAGCACAGATACGCAGTATTTT | CASMEGAGSTDTQYF
- | 12 | TRBJ1-1 | - | TRBV7-2 | TGTGCCAGCAGCCAGGACAGATTTGAAGCTTTCTTT | CASSQDRFEAFF
TRBD1 | 15 | TRBJ1-5 | - | TRBV7-2 | TGTGCCAGCAGCCGCCGGACAGGGGGCAATCAGCCCCAGCATTTT | CASSRRTGGNQPQHF
- | 14 | TRBJ2-1 | - | TRBV7-6 | TGTGCCAGCAGCCCACGCGGGCCTGGAAATGAGCAGTTCTTC | CASSPRGPGNEQFF
TRBD2 | 15 | TRBJ2-5 | - | TRBV6-5 | TGTGCCAGCAGTTTGACACGGGAGGGAGGAGAGACCCAGTACTTC | CASSLTREGGETQYF
- | 13 | TRBJ2-5 | few | TRBV5-1 | TGCGCCAGCAGCTTCCAGGGTGGAGAGACCCAGTACTTC | CASSFQGGETQYF
- | 14 | TRBJ1-3 | - | TRBV7-2 | TGTGCCAGCAGCCACGGGGAAACTGGAAACACCATATATTTT | CASSHGETGNTIYF
- | 13 | TRBJ2-7 | - | TRBV6-5 | TGTGCCAGCAGCCTGACAGAATCCTACGAGCAGTACTTC | CASSLTESYEQYF
TRBD1 | 14 | TRBJ2-5 | - | TRBV19 | TGTGCCAGTAGTATACAGGGACAGCAAGAGACCCAGTACTTC | CASSIQGQQETQYF
TRBD1 | 16 | TRBJ1-5 | - | TRBV2 | TGTGCCAGCAGAGTTGACAGGGGGCGGATGGATCAGCCCCAGCATTTT | CASRVDRGRMDQPQHF
- | 15 | TRBJ1-4 | - | TRBV5-1 | TGCGCCAGCAGCCCCGGCCCGTCCGAGGGCGAAAAACTGTTTTTT | CASSPGPSEGEKLFF
- | 15 | TRBJ1-4 | once | TRBV6-1 | TGTGCCAGCAGTGAAATTGCCAGAATTAATGAAAAACTGTTTTTT | CASSEIARINEKLFF
- | 13 | TRBJ1-4 | - | TRBV30 | TGTGCCATATCCAGAACAACTAATGAAAAACTGTTTTTT | CAISRTTNEKLFF
TRBD2 | 15 | TRBJ2-5 | - | TRBV9 | TGTGCCAGCAGCCCCGAGAAGGCGGGAGGAGAGACCCAGTACTTC | CASSPEKAGGETQYF
- | 14 | TRBJ1-5 | - | TRBV6-1 | TGTGCCAGCAGTGAATGGAAGGGAGGACAGCCCCAGCATTTT | CASSEWKGGQPQHF
TRBD2 | 13 | TRBJ2-1 | - | TRBV6-5 | TGTGCCGTTAAGCGGGAAGCCTACAATGAGCAGTTCTTC | CAVKREAYNEQFF
- | 14 | TRBJ1-6 | - | TRBV4-3 | TGCGCCAGCAGCCAAGGACAGAATGATTCACCCCTCCACTTT | CASSQGQNDSPLHF